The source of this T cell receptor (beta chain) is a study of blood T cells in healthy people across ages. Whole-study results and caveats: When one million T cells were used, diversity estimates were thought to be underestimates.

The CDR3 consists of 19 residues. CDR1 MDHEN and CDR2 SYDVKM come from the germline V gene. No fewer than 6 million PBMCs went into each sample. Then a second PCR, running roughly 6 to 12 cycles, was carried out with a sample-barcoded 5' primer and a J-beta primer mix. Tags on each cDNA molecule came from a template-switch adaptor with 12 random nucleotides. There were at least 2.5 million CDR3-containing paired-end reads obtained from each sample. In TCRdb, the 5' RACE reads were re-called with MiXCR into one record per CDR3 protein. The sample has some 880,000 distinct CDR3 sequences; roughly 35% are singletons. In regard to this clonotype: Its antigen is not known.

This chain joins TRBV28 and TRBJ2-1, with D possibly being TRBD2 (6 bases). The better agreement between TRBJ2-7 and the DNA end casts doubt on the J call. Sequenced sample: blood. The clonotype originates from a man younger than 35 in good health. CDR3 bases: TGTGCCAGCATGGGGGACTTGATAAGGGCAGCTCCTTCCTACAATGAGCAGTACTTC. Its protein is CASMGDLIRAAPSYNEQYF.